These 13 T cell receptor beta chains were all obtained from the same sample, sequenced in a study of blood T cell repertoires in COVID-19. The method was immunoSEQ multiplex PCR; TCRdb's version includes in-frame clones alone and lacks a portion of them. The sample lists about 380,000 clones; 85% to 90% were seen once. Material for sequencing was peripheral blood. The receptors originated from a young man with active or convalescent COVID-19.

This sequence joins TRBV28 and TRBJ2-1; possible D gene TRBD2, 6 bases. Germline V gene data show CDR1 as MDHEN and CDR2 as SYDVKM. The CDR3 is 15 residues long. Trimming pared 7 bases from V and 4 bases from J, leaving 17 bases between. The CDR3 DNA reads as TGTGCCAGCACCGACGGGGGATACACTTACAATGAGCAGTTCTTC. Its protein is CASTDGGYTYNEQFF.

About this clone itself: Within the sample, other DNA sequences also encode this same CDR3. The chain employs TRBV28 and TRBJ2-4, with TRBD1 matching 11 bases. Germline V CDR1 and CDR2: MDHEN, SYDVKM. With 3 bases clipped from V and 0 bases from J, the junction kept 4 bases outside the gene matches. This CDR3 is built from 17 residues. CDR3 region: CASSFRGQGAAKNIQYF. CDR3 coding DNA: TGTGCCAGCAGTTTCCGCGGACAGGGGGCAGCCAAAAACATTCAGTACTTC.

The chain recombines TRBV6-5 with TRBJ2-2; the match to TRBD1 covers 11 bases. The length of the CDR3 is 15 residues. Unmatched junction bases numbered 5, after V lost 6 bases and J lost 5 bases. Germline V gene data show CDR1 as MNHEY and CDR2 as SVGAGI. In DNA, the CDR3 is TGTGCCAGCAGGGGGGACAGGGGGTGGACCGGGGAGCTGTTTTTT. Protein sequence: CASRGDRGWTGELFF.

This clone was counted once. The chain combines TRBV6-5 with TRBJ1-1, with 7 nucleotides matching TRBD1. The CDR3 totals 15 residues. The V gene's germline CDR1 is MNHEY and CDR2 SVGAGI. J lost 0 bases, V lost 2 bases, and 3 bases had no gene match. This CDR3 is CASSYARGVNTEAFF. CDR3 DNA: TGTGCCAGCAGTTACGCCAGGGGGGTGAACACTGAAGCTTTCTTT.

This chain connects TRBV7-2 to TRBJ1-5; 7 nucleotides align to TRBD1. The V gene's germline CDR1 is SGHTA and CDR2 FQGNSA. This CDR3 has 14 amino acids. The junction had 5 bases not matched to a gene; V was cut back by 5 bases and J by 4 bases. CDR3: CASSDRDRNQPQHF. The CDR3 DNA is TGTGCCAGCAGCGACCGGGACAGAAATCAGCCCCAGCATTTT. The whole variable domain, filled in from reference TRBV7-2 and TRBJ1-5, reads GAGVSQSPSNKVTEKGKDVELRCDPISGHTALYWYRQSLGQGLEFLIYFQGNSAPDKSGLPSDRFSAERTGGSVSTLTIQRTQQEDSAVYLCASSDRDRNQPQHFGDGTRLSIL.

There are a few counts of this clone. This chain uses TRBV6-6 with TRBJ1-1; 8 nucleotides align to TRBD1. The CDR3 is made up of 15 amino acids. The germline V gene has CDR1 MNHNY and CDR2 SVGAGI (reference sequence). V shed 6 bases and J 1 base; nucleotides not matched to a gene: 7. The CDR3 coding sequence is TGTGCCAGCAGCGACCGACAGGGGAGGAACACTGAAGCTTTCTTT. It yields the protein CASSDRQGRNTEAFF.

This chain uses TRBV7-9 with TRBJ2-1, with a possible D match to TRBD2 (5 bases). The V gene's germline CDR1 is SEHNR and CDR2 FQNEAQ (reference sequence). The CDR3 length is 11 residues. V was clipped by 5 bases and J by 9 bases, with 8 bases between them. In DNA, the CDR3 is TGTGCCAGCAGCACTAGTGGTGAGCAGTTCTTC. It codes for CASSTSGEQFF.

The chain employs TRBV18 and TRBJ1-1; 7 nucleotides match TRBD1. Germline CDR1 and CDR2: KGHSH and LQKENI. The ends lost 2 bases at V and 4 bases at J; junction bases unmatched: 10. The CDR3 length is 16 residues. The CDR3 protein is CASSPLTGVGSTEAFF. The CDR3 region has the DNA TGTGCCAGCTCACCATTAACAGGGGTAGGGAGCACTGAAGCTTTCTTT.

The chain has TRBV3-1 (or the pseudogene TRBV3-2) and TRBJ1-2; 9 bases are shared with TRBD1. V shed 3 bases, J shed 0 bases, and the junction held 5 bases outside the gene matches. This CDR3 region has 16 residues. Germline values: CDR1 LGHDT, CDR2 YNNKEL (reference sequence). The CDR3 region has the DNA TGTGCCAGCAGCCAGGACAGGGGCGAGACTAACTATGGCTACACCTTC. Protein: CASSQDRGETNYGYTF.

This sequence joins TRBV5-1 and TRBJ2-1, with a tentative D call TRBD2 (5 bases). V lost 0 bases and J 6 bases, leaving 10 bases between the germline ends. The CDR3 contains 14 residues. CDR1 SGHRS and CDR2 YFSETQ come from the germline V gene. CDR3 residues: CASSLAHRGNEQFF. DNA of the CDR3: TGCGCCAGCAGCTTGGCCCATCGGGGCAATGAGCAGTTCTTC.

This clone has a handful of counts. The rearrangement joins TRBV7-9 to TRBJ2-7; D not resolved. The germline gives CDR1 SEHNR, CDR2 FQNEAQ (reference sequence). The V end lost 7 bases, the J end lost 3 bases, and 10 bases lay between the germline ends. The CDR3 covers 12 residues. CDR3 bases: TGTGCCAGCACAGGCGGTGACTACGAGCAGTACTTC. It is translated as CASTGGDYEQYF. The full variable domain, in which reference TRBV7-9 and TRBJ2-7 provide the parts outside the CDR3, is DTGVSQNPRHKITKRGQNVTFRCDPISEHNRLYWYRQTLGQGPEFLTYFQNEAQLEKSRLLSDRFSAERPKGSFSTLEIQRTEQGDSAMYLCASTGGDYEQYFGPGTRLTVT.

This clone was seen only once. The chain links TRBV7-2 to TRBJ2-7; D unclear. The CDR3 is made up of 12 amino acids. Germline CDR1 and CDR2: SGHTA and FQGNSA. The ends were cut back, 5 bases at V and 4 bases at J, with 9 bases in the middle. DNA of the CDR3: TGTGCCAGCAGCCCCGCACGGTACGAGCAGTACTTC. This codes for CASSPARYEQYF.

The chain joins TRBV9 to TRBJ2-1; 8 bases match TRBD2. The junction had 4 bases not matched to a gene; V was cut back by 2 bases and J by 3 bases. Germline V lookup: CDR1 SGDLS, CDR2 YYNGEE. CDR3 length equals 15 residues. CDR3 sequence: CASSVLAGFYNEQFF. DNA for the CDR3: TGTGCCAGCAGCGTTTTAGCGGGATTCTACAATGAGCAGTTCTTC. The full variable domain, rest sourced from reference TRBV9 and TRBJ2-1, is DSGVTQTPKHLITATGQRVTLRCSPRSGDLSVYWYQQSLDQGLQFLIQYYNGEERAKGNILERFSAQQFPDLHSELNLSSLELGDSALYFCASSVLAGFYNEQFFGPGTRLTVL.